These T cell receptor beta chains were read from a single sample in a study of shared clonotypes between healthy human individuals. Using immunoSEQ multiplex PCR, the repertoire was profiled, and TCRdb retains in-frame clones only, with some absent. Among about 2.5 million clones listed, 92% were seen once. Material for sequencing was naive CD4+ T cells from PBMCs. The receptors come from a man aged 18 to 35 in good health. Some clones in this sample may be carry-over from other donors' samples. CDR3s include the opening cysteine and the closing phenylalanine or tryptophan. A D gene is named only where the DNA matches it firmly. Not every row has a clone size; where given, it reads once, few, many or a size class.

j_gene	abundance	len	v_gene	d_gene	CDR3nt	CDR3aa
TRBJ2-3	NA	11	TRBV20-1	NA	TGCAGTGCTCCCAAGGACATTCAGCAGTATTTT	CSAPKDIQQYF
TRBJ2-2	NA	11	TRBV15	NA	TGTGCCACCAGCACCTCAGCTGAGCTGTTTTTT	CATSTSAELFF
TRBJ2-1	once	16	TRBV4-2	TRBD2	TGTGCCAGCAGCCAAGATAGGCTAGCGGCATACAATGAGCAGTTCTTC	CASSQDRLAAYNEQFF
TRBJ2-3	NA	16	TRBV6-5	NA	TGTGCCAGCAGTTATTCCCCGGCAGGGAGCACAGATACGCAGTATTTT	CASSYSPAGSTDTQYF
TRBJ2-1	NA	15	TRBV30	TRBD2	TGTGCCTGGAGTGTAGGCCTAGCGGGAGAAAATGAGCAGTTCTTC	CAWSVGLAGENEQFF
TRBJ2-7	NA	13	TRBV6-5	NA	TGTGCCAGCAGGCGCGGGACTTCCTACGAGCAGTACTTC	CASRRGTSYEQYF
TRBJ1-5	NA	11	TRBV6-1	NA	TGTGCCAGCAGCGGGCTTTCAGCCCAGCATTTT	CASSGLSAQHF
TRBJ2-2	NA	16	TRBV4-2	TRBD2	TGTGCCAGCAGCCAAGAGGGACTAGCGGGAGGGGGGGAGCTGTTTTTT	CASSQEGLAGGGELFF
TRBJ2-7	NA	17	TRBV29-1	TRBD1	TGCAGCGTTGAAGCCCCGGACAGGGGGCTGCGCTCCTACGAGCAGTACTTC	CSVEAPDRGLRSYEQYF
TRBJ2-7	NA	14	TRBV7-9	TRBD1	TGTGCCAGCAGCCGCCCGGGACAGGGGCCCGAGCAGTACTTC	CASSRPGQGPEQYF
TRBJ1-5	NA	15	TRBV27	NA	TGTGCCAGCAGTTTATTCGGGGGGGAAAATCAGCCCCAGCATTTT	CASSLFGGENQPQHF
TRBJ1-2	NA	15	TRBV11-2	NA	TGTGCCAGCAGCCGACCCTGGGGGGGCGGGTATGGCTACACCTTC	CASSRPWGGGYGYTF
TRBJ2-5	NA	14	TRBV7-2	NA	TGTGCCAGCAGCCTAGGCCTTAGTGGGGAGACCCAGTACTTC	CASSLGLSGETQYF
TRBJ2-3	NA	12	TRBV7-2	NA	TGTGCCAGCAGGTTAAGAGCAGATACGCAGTATTTT	CASRLRADTQYF
TRBJ2-7	NA	14	TRBV5-6	NA	TGTGCCAGCAGCTTGGGGTTCAGGGTGTACGAGCAGTACTTC	CASSLGFRVYEQYF
TRBJ2-2	NA	13	TRBV2	NA	TGTGCCAGCAGCCCAGTCGTAGGCGGGGAGCTGTTTTTT	CASSPVVGGELFF
TRBJ1-4	NA	13	TRBV6-1	NA	TGTGCCAGCTCCCGGGGCCATAATGAAAAACTGTTTTTT	CASSRGHNEKLFF